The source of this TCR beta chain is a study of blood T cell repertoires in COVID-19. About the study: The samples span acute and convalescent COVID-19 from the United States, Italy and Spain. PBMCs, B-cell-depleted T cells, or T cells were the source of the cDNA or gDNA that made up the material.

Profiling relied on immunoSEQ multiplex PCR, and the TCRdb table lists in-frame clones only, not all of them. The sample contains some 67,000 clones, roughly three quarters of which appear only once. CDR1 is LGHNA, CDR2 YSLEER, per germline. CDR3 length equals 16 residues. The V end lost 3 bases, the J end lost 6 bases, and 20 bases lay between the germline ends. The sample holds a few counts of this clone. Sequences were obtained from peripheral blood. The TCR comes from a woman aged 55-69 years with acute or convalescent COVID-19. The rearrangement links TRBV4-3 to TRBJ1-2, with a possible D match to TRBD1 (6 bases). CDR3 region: CASSQLGQTGMDGYTF. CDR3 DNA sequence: TGCGCCAGCAGCCAGCTCGGACAGACCGGTATGGATGGCTACACCTTC.